These 8 T cell receptor beta chains were sequenced from one sample in a study of cytotoxic CD8 clonotypes in ibrutinib-treated CLL. The protocol was immunoSEQ multiplex PCR, while the TCRdb copy is restricted to in-frame clones and leaves out a portion. Counted here are some 350,000 clones, over 60% occurring once; the ten biggest clones make up 6.3%. Sequencing was performed on PBMCs, taken after 36 months of ibrutinib treatment. These TCRs come from a human donor with chronic lymphocytic leukemia.

Details on this clone: Other DNA sequences in the sample encode the same CDR3. The gene calls are TRBV19 and TRBJ2-7, with 10 bases identical to TRBD1. Germline CDR1 LNHDA, CDR2 SQIVND (reference sequence). The CDR3 totals 13 residues. V gave up 4 bases and J gave up 4 bases; unmatched junction bases: 1. In DNA, the CDR3 is TGTGCCAGTAGTAGGGACAGGGGTTACGAGCAGTACTTC. Translated: CASSRDRGYEQYF.

The chain joins TRBV7-3 to TRBJ2-1, with TRBD2 matching 8 bases. The CDR3 contains 13 residues. V lost 5 bases, J lost 10 bases, and 7 bases stayed unmatched. The germline V gene encodes CDR1 SGHTA and CDR2 FQGTGA. Here the CDR3 reads CASSAAGEREQFF. CDR3 coding DNA: TGTGCCAGCAGCGCAGCGGGAGAAAGGGAGCAGTTCTTC.

This rearrangement joins TRBV15 to TRBJ1-2; possible D gene TRBD1, 6 bases. V was cut by 0 bases and J by 4 bases, with 18 bases left in between. Germline CDR1 and CDR2: LNHNV and YYDKDF (reference sequence). The CDR3 has 17 amino acids. Here the CDR3 DNA reads TGTGCCACCAGCAGAGATTGGTTGGCAGGGGATCGCTATGGCTACACCTTC. This sequence encodes CATSRDWLAGDRYGYTF.

This chain connects TRBV5-4 to TRBJ2-7; D not resolved. V was clipped by 0 bases and J by 7 bases, with 14 bases between them. The CDR3 sequence is 14 residues long. CDR1 is SGHNT and CDR2 is YYREEE in the germline V gene (reference sequence). The chain's CDR3 is CASSLGYSGGEQYF. CDR3 sequence (DNA): TGTGCCAGCAGCTTGGGATACTCGGGTGGTGAGCAGTACTTC.

The gene calls are TRBV4-3 and TRBJ2-2; D not resolved. The CDR3 spans 15 residues. Trimming removed 1 base at V and 4 bases at J, with 10 bases between. Per germline, CDR1 LGHNA and CDR2 YSLEER. The CDR3 nucleotides read TGCGCCAGCAGCCAAGCCGGGTTAGGCACCGGGGAGCTGTTTTTT. It specifies CASSQAGLGTGELFF.

As regards this clone: The sample contains more than one DNA sequence encoding this CDR3. The chain employs TRBV4-1 and TRBJ2-7, with no clear D. Looked up from germline, CDR1 is MGHRA and CDR2 is YSYEKL. Trimming left V 1 base short and J 1 base short, with 11 bases between. The CDR3 contains 15 residues. CDR3 in amino acids: CASSQVRTESYEQYF. CDR3 sequence (DNA): TGCGCCAGCAGCCAAGTCCGGACGGAATCCTACGAGCAGTACTTC.

The chain links TRBV7-9 to TRBJ2-7; 11 nucleotides agree with TRBD2. The junction had 5 bases not matched to a gene; V was cut back by 0 bases and J by 4 bases. The CDR3 is made up of 16 amino acids. Germline CDR1 is SEHNR and CDR2 is FQNEAQ (reference sequence). In DNA form, the CDR3 reads TGTGCCAGCAGCTTAGCTACTAGCGGGAGTAGATACGAGCAGTACTTC. It encodes CASSLATSGSRYEQYF.

The CDR3 region has the DNA TGCAGCGTTGATGAAGGTACAAAGCGGCGGCGGGAGCAGTACTTC. Its translation: CSVDEGTKRRREQYF. This chain joins TRBV29-1 and TRBJ2-7; weak D call: TRBD2 (5 bases). V was trimmed by 3 bases and J by 7 bases, leaving 22 bases between them. In germline, CDR1 is SQVTM, CDR2 ANQGSEA. This CDR3 spans 15 amino acids.